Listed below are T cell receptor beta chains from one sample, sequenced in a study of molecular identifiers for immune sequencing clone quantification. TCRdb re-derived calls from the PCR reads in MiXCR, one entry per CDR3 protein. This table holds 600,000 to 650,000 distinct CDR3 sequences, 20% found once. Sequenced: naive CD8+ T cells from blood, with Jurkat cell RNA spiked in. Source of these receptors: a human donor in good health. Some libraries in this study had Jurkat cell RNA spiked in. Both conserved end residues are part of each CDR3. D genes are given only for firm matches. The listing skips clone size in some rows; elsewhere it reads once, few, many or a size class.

CDR3 DNA: TGTGCCAGCAGCTTGTCCTCGAGCGGGGGCTACGAGCAGTACTTC
CDR3 protein: CASSLSSSGGYEQYF
CDR3 length: 15
clone size: many
D gene: TRBD2
V gene: TRBV5-5
J gene: TRBJ2-7

CDR3 DNA: TGCGCCAGCAGCCCCGACAGCCTGCGGGAAAAACTGTTTTTT
CDR3 protein: CASSPDSLREKLFF
CDR3 length: 14
clone size: many
D gene: -
V gene: TRBV5-1
J gene: TRBJ1-4

CDR3 DNA: TGTGCCAGCACCAACGAACCTGGGGGATGGGACGGGCAGTACTTC
CDR3 protein: CASTNEPGGWDGQYF
CDR3 length: 15
clone size: many
D gene: -
V gene: TRBV7-2
J gene: TRBJ2-7

CDR3 DNA: TGCAGTGCAGAACTGGGTAATGGGGGACCCTACGAGCAGTACTTC
CDR3 protein: CSAELGNGGPYEQYF
CDR3 length: 15
clone size: few
D gene: -
V gene: TRBV20-1
J gene: TRBJ2-7

CDR3 DNA: TGTGCCAGTCGAATGACAGGGGCTAGCAATCAGCCCCAGCATTTT
CDR3 protein: CASRMTGASNQPQHF
CDR3 length: 15
clone size: many
D gene: TRBD1
V gene: TRBV27
J gene: TRBJ1-5

CDR3 DNA: TGTGCCAGCAGTTACGGATCGGGGGGCGTGAATTCACCCCTCCACTTT
CDR3 protein: CASSYGSGGVNSPLHF
CDR3 length: 16
clone size: few
D gene: -
V gene: TRBV6-5
J gene: TRBJ1-6

CDR3 DNA: TGTGCCAGCAGCTTAGTAGCAAGACAGAGCACAGATACGCAGTATTTT
CDR3 protein: CASSLVARQSTDTQYF
CDR3 length: 16
clone size: many
D gene: -
V gene: TRBV7-2
J gene: TRBJ2-3

CDR3 DNA: TGTGCCAGCAGCCAAGATGTTAGCGGGAGAATGTACGAGCAGTACTTC
CDR3 protein: CASSQDVSGRMYEQYF
CDR3 length: 16
clone size: many
D gene: TRBD2
V gene: TRBV4-2
J gene: TRBJ2-7

CDR3 DNA: TGTGCCACCAGCAGAGATAAAAGAGGGTACTCCTACGAGCAGTACTTC
CDR3 protein: CATSRDKRGYSYEQYF
CDR3 length: 16
clone size: few
D gene: -
V gene: TRBV15
J gene: TRBJ2-7

CDR3 DNA: TGTGCCAGCAGCCCTCCGCGCGACACCGGGGAGCTGTTCTTT
CDR3 protein: CASSPPRDTGELFF
CDR3 length: 14
clone size: -
D gene: -
V gene: TRBV13
J gene: TRBJ2-2

CDR3 DNA: TGCGCCAGCAGCCCGACCATTGGAGGCCTTGACAACACTGAAGCTTTCTTT
CDR3 protein: CASSPTIGGLDNTEAFF
CDR3 length: 17
clone size: many
D gene: -
V gene: TRBV4-1
J gene: TRBJ1-1

CDR3 DNA: TGTGCCAGCAGCTTAGGTAGACTTCCGGGGCTCTTC
CDR3 protein: CASSLGRLPGLF
CDR3 length: 12
clone size: -
D gene: -
V gene: TRBV5-6
J gene: TRBJ2-1

CDR3 DNA: TGTGCCACCAGTGATTCCCAAACAGGGGGCCTCACCGGGGAGCTGTTTTTT
CDR3 protein: CATSDSQTGGLTGELFF
CDR3 length: 17
clone size: many
D gene: TRBD1
V gene: TRBV24-1
J gene: TRBJ2-2

CDR3 DNA: TGTGCCACCAGCGACTCCAGGGTCACTGAAGCTTTCTTT
CDR3 protein: CATSDSRVTEAFF
CDR3 length: 13
clone size: many
D gene: -
V gene: TRBV15
J gene: TRBJ1-1

CDR3 DNA: TGTGCCAGTAGTTCACAGGGGGCAAGGACCGGGGAGCTGTTTTTT
CDR3 protein: CASSSQGARTGELFF
CDR3 length: 15
clone size: many
D gene: TRBD1
V gene: TRBV19
J gene: TRBJ2-2

CDR3 DNA: TGTGCCAGCAGTTACAACGGGCGCAATCAGCCCCAGCATTTT
CDR3 protein: CASSYNGRNQPQHF
CDR3 length: 14
clone size: many
D gene: -
V gene: TRBV6-5
J gene: TRBJ1-5

CDR3 DNA: TGTGCCAGCAGCTTAGGTGTCTTGAACACTGAAGCTTTCTTT
CDR3 protein: CASSLGVLNTEAFF
CDR3 length: 14
clone size: many
D gene: -
V gene: TRBV7-8
J gene: TRBJ1-1

CDR3 DNA: TGTGCCAGCACCCACTGGGGAACCGGGACAGGCTTCTCTGGGGCCAACGTCCTGACTTTC
CDR3 protein: CASTHWGTGTGFSGANVLTF
CDR3 length: 20
clone size: -
D gene: TRBD1
V gene: TRBV7-9
J gene: TRBJ2-6

CDR3 DNA: TGTGCCAGCAGCCCAAATGGGGGTTACGAGCAGTACTTC
CDR3 protein: CASSPNGGYEQYF
CDR3 length: 13
clone size: many
D gene: -
V gene: TRBV9
J gene: TRBJ2-7

CDR3 DNA: TGTGCCACCCATGACGGACAAGGCCACGAGCAGTACTTC
CDR3 protein: CATHDGQGHEQYF
CDR3 length: 13
clone size: many
D gene: -
V gene: TRBV10-3
J gene: TRBJ2-7

CDR3 DNA: TGCAGTGCTAGCCGGGACGTGAAGCAGTTCTTC
CDR3 protein: CSASRDVKQFF
CDR3 length: 11
clone size: -
D gene: -
V gene: TRBV20-1
J gene: TRBJ2-1

CDR3 DNA: TGTGCCACCAAGGGGGGATCATCGCACACTGAAGCTTTCTTT
CDR3 protein: CATKGGSSHTEAFF
CDR3 length: 14
clone size: many
D gene: -
V gene: TRBV24-1
J gene: TRBJ1-1

CDR3 DNA: TGCAGCGTTCGGGACAGTGGATCGTACGAGCAGTACTTC
CDR3 protein: CSVRDSGSYEQYF
CDR3 length: 13
clone size: few
D gene: TRBD1
V gene: TRBV29-1
J gene: TRBJ2-7

CDR3 DNA: TGTGCCAGCAGTGAGATTTACGAGCAGTACTTC
CDR3 protein: CASSEIYEQYF
CDR3 length: 11
clone size: many
D gene: -
V gene: TRBV6-1
J gene: TRBJ2-7

CDR3 DNA: TGTGCCAGCAGGTTCCGAGGGAGTGGGGCCAACGTCCTGGCTTTC
CDR3 protein: CASRFRGSGANVLAF
CDR3 length: 15
clone size: -
D gene: -
V gene: TRBV6-5
J gene: TRBJ2-6

CDR3 DNA: TGTGCCAGCAGCTTAGATTCGGTGGACAGGGGACTATTTGGGGCCAACGTCCTGACTTTC
CDR3 protein: CASSLDSVDRGLFGANVLTF
CDR3 length: 20
clone size: few
D gene: TRBD1
V gene: TRBV11-2
J gene: TRBJ2-6

CDR3 DNA: TGTGCCAGCAGTGCACCTGCCCCGGGCGGGGATCAGCCCCAGCATTTT
CDR3 protein: CASSAPAPGGDQPQHF
CDR3 length: 16
clone size: many
D gene: -
V gene: TRBV2
J gene: TRBJ1-5

CDR3 DNA: TGCAGCGTCCCCGTGATGCCAGGGAACTCCTACGAGCAGTACTTC
CDR3 protein: CSVPVMPGNSYEQYF
CDR3 length: 15
clone size: many
D gene: -
V gene: TRBV29-1
J gene: TRBJ2-7

CDR3 DNA: TGCGCCAGCAGCCAAGAGGACAGGGACACCTACGAGCAGTACTTC
CDR3 protein: CASSQEDRDTYEQYF
CDR3 length: 15
clone size: many
D gene: TRBD1
V gene: TRBV4-1
J gene: TRBJ2-7

CDR3 DNA: TGTGCCAGCAGCTTGAGGGCTAGCTCTGGGGCCAACGTCCTGACTTTC
CDR3 protein: CASSLRASSGANVLTF
CDR3 length: 16
clone size: many
D gene: -
V gene: TRBV7-2
J gene: TRBJ2-6

CDR3 DNA: TGCAGTGCTAGAGGTAAAGGGAAATCCTTCTACGAGCAGTACTTC
CDR3 protein: CSARGKGKSFYEQYF
CDR3 length: 15
clone size: many
D gene: -
V gene: TRBV20-1
J gene: TRBJ2-7

CDR3 DNA: TGTGCCAGCTCCCAACTAGCGGGAATCACAGATACGCAGTATTTT
CDR3 protein: CASSQLAGITDTQYF
CDR3 length: 15
clone size: many
D gene: TRBD2
V gene: TRBV28
J gene: TRBJ2-3

CDR3 DNA: TGTGCCAGCAGCTATGGACAGGGGGCTGTTAACGAGCAGTACTTC
CDR3 protein: CASSYGQGAVNEQYF
CDR3 length: 15
clone size: many
D gene: TRBD1
V gene: TRBV7-9
J gene: TRBJ2-7

CDR3 DNA: TGTGCCAGTAGTACACTTTATGGAGATCAGCCCCAGCATTTT
CDR3 protein: CASSTLYGDQPQHF
CDR3 length: 14
clone size: -
D gene: -
V gene: TRBV19
J gene: TRBJ1-5

CDR3 DNA: TGCGCCAGCAGCCAAGATTATACGGGAGCCACAGATACGCAGTATTTT
CDR3 protein: CASSQDYTGATDTQYF
CDR3 length: 16
clone size: many
D gene: -
V gene: TRBV4-3
J gene: TRBJ2-3

CDR3 DNA: TGTGCCAGCACCATGCCGGACAGCCAAGAGACCCAGTACTTC
CDR3 protein: CASTMPDSQETQYF
CDR3 length: 14
clone size: many
D gene: -
V gene: TRBV11-2
J gene: TRBJ2-5

CDR3 DNA: TGTGCCAGTAGTATGGATTGGCGCACAGATACGCAGTATTTT
CDR3 protein: CASSMDWRTDTQYF
CDR3 length: 14
clone size: many
D gene: -
V gene: TRBV19
J gene: TRBJ2-3

CDR3 DNA: TGTGCCTGGAGCGCACGGGCCAGCGCGGTCGAGCAGTACTTC
CDR3 protein: CAWSARASAVEQYF
CDR3 length: 14
clone size: few
D gene: -
V gene: TRBV30
J gene: TRBJ2-7

CDR3 DNA: TGTGCCAGCAGTTCAGGTTCCAGGGGATACGAGCAGTACTTC
CDR3 protein: CASSSGSRGYEQYF
CDR3 length: 14
clone size: few
D gene: -
V gene: TRBV28
J gene: TRBJ2-7

CDR3 DNA: TGTGCCAGCAGCGATCCGAACGCCGGGGAGCTGTTTTTT
CDR3 protein: CASSDPNAGELFF
CDR3 length: 13
clone size: -
D gene: -
V gene: TRBV9
J gene: TRBJ2-2

CDR3 DNA: TGCGCCAGCACCGTCGTTGGCCCGGTGTTGGTTTGGGACACTGAAGCTTTCTTT
CDR3 protein: CASTVVGPVLVWDTEAFF
CDR3 length: 18
clone size: -
D gene: -
V gene: TRBV10-2
J gene: TRBJ1-1

CDR3 DNA: TGTGCCAGCAGTTTATCAGGGGAACTCTACAATGAGCAGTTCTTC
CDR3 protein: CASSLSGELYNEQFF
CDR3 length: 15
clone size: few
D gene: -
V gene: TRBV28
J gene: TRBJ2-1

CDR3 DNA: TGCGCCAGCAGTGTGTCCCCGAACACTGAAGCTTTCTTT
CDR3 protein: CASSVSPNTEAFF
CDR3 length: 13
clone size: few
D gene: -
V gene: TRBV10-2
J gene: TRBJ1-1

CDR3 DNA: TGCGCCAGCAGCCAAGATGGACCGAACACTGAAGCTTTCTTT
CDR3 protein: CASSQDGPNTEAFF
CDR3 length: 14
clone size: many
D gene: -
V gene: TRBV4-3
J gene: TRBJ1-1

CDR3 DNA: TGTGCCAGCAGTTTGGGTCCAGGGATTGCCTACAATGAGCAGTTCTTC
CDR3 protein: CASSLGPGIAYNEQFF
CDR3 length: 16
clone size: few
D gene: -
V gene: TRBV27
J gene: TRBJ2-1

CDR3 DNA: TGTGCCAGCAGCGTAGGGTCAGACCCGAACTATAGCTCACCCCTCCACTTT
CDR3 protein: CASSVGSDPNYSSPLHF
CDR3 length: 17
clone size: -
D gene: -
V gene: TRBV9
J gene: TRBJ1-6

CDR3 DNA: TGTGCCAGCAGTCCCCGGACGGCCTCCTACGAGCAGTACTTC
CDR3 protein: CASSPRTASYEQYF
CDR3 length: 14
clone size: many
D gene: -
V gene: TRBV7-9
J gene: TRBJ2-7

CDR3 DNA: TGTGCCAGGAACCCCAGATACGAGCAGTACTTC
CDR3 protein: CARNPRYEQYF
CDR3 length: 11
clone size: -
D gene: -
V gene: TRBV6-5
J gene: TRBJ2-7

CDR3 DNA: TGTGCCAGCAGCTTCGTAGTCTACGAGCAGTACTTC
CDR3 protein: CASSFVVYEQYF
CDR3 length: 12
clone size: many
D gene: -
V gene: TRBV7-9
J gene: TRBJ2-7